The 12 T cell receptor beta chains reported below all come from one sample, sequenced in a study of blood T cell repertoires in COVID-19 (dated by TCRdb to 2018 to 2021). Library generation was performed with the immunoSEQ multiplex PCR assay. This is the immuneACCESS table as TCRdb keeps it, with only in-frame sequences that have V and J called. A part of the clones is gone; compared with another copy, unresolved V genes explain less than half, and the rest is unexplained. The table for this sample lists fewer than 250,000 clones; about 86% of them were counted only once. The top ten clonotypes cover about 2% of the sample. Sequencing input: peripheral blood. The receptors come from a woman aged 45-60 years with acute or convalescent COVID-19.

The V and J genes are TRBV3-1 (or the pseudogene TRBV3-2) and TRBJ2-2; TRBD1 matches 7 bases. Unmatched junction bases numbered 4, after V lost 1 base and J lost 5 bases. The CDR3 is 15 amino acids. Germline loops: CDR1 LGHDT, CDR2 YNNKEL (reference sequence). The DNA for the CDR3 is TGTGCCAGCAGCCAAGGGACAGGACAGACCGGGGAGCTGTTTTTT. Protein sequence: CASSQGTGQTGELFF.

This rearrangement joins TRBV7-2 to TRBJ2-7, with 8 nucleotides matching TRBD2. This CDR3 comprises 16 residues. J lost 0 bases, V lost 4 bases, and 8 bases had no gene match. CDR1 is SGHTA, CDR2 FQGNSA, per germline. CDR3: CASSWGPAGDSYEQYF. CDR3 sequence (DNA): TGTGCCAGCAGCTGGGGGCCAGCGGGGGACTCCTACGAGCAGTACTTC.

The chain links TRBV2 to TRBJ2-6; 7 bases align to TRBD2. The J segment lost 2 bases and the V segment lost 6 bases, leaving 4 bases of the junction unmatched. CDR3 length equals 15 residues. CDR1 SNHLY and CDR2 FYNNEI come from the germline V gene. The CDR3 region is CASRPTSAGANVLTF. CDR3 nucleotide sequence: TGTGCCAGCAGGCCCACTAGCGCTGGGGCCAACGTCCTGACTTTC.

The chain has TRBV5-1 and TRBJ1-1, with a tentative D call TRBD1 (5 bases). V was shortened by 5 bases and J by 2 bases, with 16 bases between the two germline ends. CDR1 and CDR2 (germline): SGHRS, YFSETQ. The CDR3 spans 15 residues. The CDR3 DNA follows: TGCGCCAGCAGTTTGTGGGGCGGGGAAAACACTGAAGCTTTCTTT. It translates to CASSLWGGENTEAFF.

The chain employs TRBV6-5 and TRBJ2-1; TRBD2 agrees at 10 bases. V was pared by 7 bases and J by 6 bases, with 9 bases of the junction left unmatched. CDR3 length: 15 residues. From germline, CDR1 is MNHEY and CDR2 SVGAGI. The CDR3 here is CASNEERGGRNEQFF. CDR3 nucleotides: TGTGCCAGCAACGAAGAGCGGGGGGGACGCAATGAGCAGTTCTTC.

The V call is TRBV7-6, the J call TRBJ1-6; D remains unclear. V lost 5 bases, J lost 4 bases, and 15 bases lay in between. The CDR3 sequence is 16 residues long. Germline CDR1 SGHVS, CDR2 FNYEAQ. The CDR3 spells CASSLSLVSYNSPLHF. The CDR3 DNA is TGTGCCAGCAGCCTGAGTTTGGTGTCTTATAATTCACCCCTCCACTTT.

This clone was seen only a few times. The gene calls are TRBV2 and TRBJ1-1; D call uncertain. The length of the CDR3 is 14 residues. Trimming left V 1 base short and J 7 bases short, with 13 bases between. Germline V CDR1 and CDR2: SNHLY, FYNNEI. The CDR3 reads CASSEGPRSSEAFF. DNA for the CDR3: TGTGCCAGCAGTGAAGGACCCCGGAGTAGTGAAGCTTTCTTT.

The chain's CDR3 is CASSQGLAAYNEQFF. In nucleotides, the CDR3 is TGTGCCAGCAGCCAGGGACTAGCGGCATACAATGAGCAGTTCTTC. The chain is built from TRBV27 and TRBJ2-1; the match to TRBD2 covers 11 bases. In germline, CDR1 is MNHEY, CDR2 SMNVEV (reference sequence). Trimming removed 6 bases from V and 4 bases from J; junction bases left unmatched: 5. CDR3 size: 15 residues.

The chain couples TRBV30 to TRBJ1-1, with D unclear. From germline, CDR1 is GTSNPN and CDR2 SVGIG (reference sequence). This CDR3 has 11 residues. V was trimmed by 0 bases and J by 7 bases, leaving 6 bases between them. The CDR3 spells CAWSVLSEAFF. The CDR3 DNA reads as TGTGCCTGGAGTGTACTGAGTGAAGCTTTCTTT.

The gene calls are TRBV30 and TRBJ1-1, with D tentatively TRBD1 (5 bases). The CDR3 length is 16 residues. V gave up 0 bases and J gave up 0 bases, with 14 bases separating them. CDR1 is GTSNPN, CDR2 SVGIG, per germline (reference sequence). The CDR3, as DNA: TGTGCCTGGAGTGTAGGTGACAGAGATATGAACACTGAAGCTTTCTTT. This codes for CAWSVGDRDMNTEAFF.

The V call is TRBV19, the J call TRBJ2-3; weak D call: TRBD1 (5 bases). The CDR3 runs 14 residues. V was pared by 2 bases and J by 3 bases, with 9 bases between. Per the germline V gene, CDR1 is LNHDA and CDR2 is SQIVND (reference sequence). The CDR3 spells CASSIQGGTDTQYF. As DNA, the CDR3 is TGTGCCAGTAGTATACAGGGTGGGACAGATACGCAGTATTTT.

The chain employs TRBV4-3 and TRBJ2-7; TRBD2 is a possible D gene (5 bases). Germline CDR1 and CDR2: LGHNA and YSLEER. CDR3 length: 18 residues. With 0 bases removed from V and 3 bases from J, the gap between germline ends came to 21 bases. Here the CDR3 reads CASSQEEKRGLWGYEQYF. CDR3 in DNA: TGCGCCAGCAGCCAAGAGGAAAAGAGAGGGTTGTGGGGCTACGAGCAGTACTTC.